These 8 T cell receptor beta chains were all obtained from the same sample, sequenced in a study of vaccination and CD4 T cells after COVID-19. What these receptors recognize is not known. Treatment of the sample: roughly 10-day PBMC culture with coronavirus spike peptide pools or control peptides (ViraFEST assay). An Oncomine TCR Beta short-read assay was used to sequence the DNA from cultured CD4+ T cells. MiXCR, run by TCRdb on the PCR reads, gives a single entry per CDR3 protein. The table includes fewer than 15,000 distinct CDR3 sequences, approximately 60% detected once. Sequencing used CD4+ T cells from blood, cultured in vitro. The receptors shown here come from a human donor who had recovered from COVID-19.

The chain employs TRBV15 and TRBJ1-5; D might be TRBD1 (6 bases). This CDR3 spans 15 amino acids. The V gene lost 0 bases and the J gene lost 6 bases, with 12 bases spanning the gap. Germline V gene lookup returns CDR1 LNHNV and CDR2 YYDKDF (reference sequence). The CDR3 region is CATSREGEGGQPQHF. For the CDR3, the DNA is TGTGCCACCAGCAGAGAGGGAGAGGGGGGTCAGCCCCAGCATTTT. Full variable domain (missing parts from reference TRBV15 and TRBJ1-5): DAMVIQNPRYQVTQFGKPVTLSCSQTLNHNVMYWYQQKSSQAPKLLFHYYDKDFNNEADTPDNFQSRRPNTSFCFLDIRSPGLGDTAMYLCATSREGEGGQPQHFGDGTRLSIL.

This chain links TRBV20-1 with TRBJ2-7; no clear D. The germline V and J ends were trimmed by 3 bases and 3 bases, with 12 bases remaining between them. The CDR3 consists of 13 residues. In germline, CDR1 is DFQATT, CDR2 SNEGSKA (reference sequence). CDR3 coding DNA: TGCAGTGCTAGCTGGCTGAAGAGCTACGAGCAGTACTTC. Its translation: CSASWLKSYEQYF.

The chain links TRBV7-9 to TRBJ2-3; possible D gene TRBD2, 6 bases. This CDR3 has 20 amino acids. Trimming stripped 5 bases from V and 4 bases from J, with 31 bases between. Germline CDR1 and CDR2: SEHNR and FQNEAQ (reference sequence). This chain's CDR3 is CASSPHTTETRSIRADTQYF. In DNA form, the CDR3 reads TGTGCCAGCAGCCCTCACACAACTGAGACTAGGAGCATCCGCGCAGATACGCAGTATTTT.

This chain uses TRBV6-5 with TRBJ2-7; 8 nucleotides line up with TRBD1. The CDR3 spans 15 residues. The V gene end was trimmed by 2 bases and the J gene end by 3 bases; junction bases not matched to a gene: 6. In germline, CDR1 is MNHEY, CDR2 SVGAGI. CDR3 loop: CASSYPGQGSYEQYF. Written as DNA, the CDR3 is TGTGCCAGCAGTTACCCCGGACAGGGTAGCTACGAGCAGTACTTC.

The chain carries TRBV7-2 and TRBJ2-1, with D unresolved. Trimming took 2 bases from V and 5 from J, leaving 7 bases between them. The CDR3 contains 13 residues. Germline V CDR1 and CDR2: SGHTA, FQGNSA. The CDR3 nucleotides are TGTGCCAGCAGCTTACGAGGCAACAATGAGCAGTTCTTC. This codes for CASSLRGNNEQFF.

J is TRBJ2-5 and V is TRBV20-1; TRBD2 aligns across 14 bases. The CDR3 has 16 amino acids. With V trimmed by 4 bases and J by 4 bases, 8 bases remained unmatched. From germline, CDR1 is DFQATT and CDR2 SNEGSKA (reference sequence). CDR3 DNA: TGCAGTGCTACCGGGACTAGCGGGAGTATTGGAGAGACCCAGTACTTC. Translation gives CSATGTSGSIGETQYF.

The genes are TRBV2 and TRBJ2-4, with TRBD2 identical over 11 bases. Looked up from germline, CDR1 is SNHLY and CDR2 is FYNNEI. Trimming at V came to 6 bases and at J to 15 bases, leaving 13 bases not matched to a gene. This CDR3 is built from 14 residues. This CDR3 is CASSLAGGLPGGYF. The CDR3 DNA is TGTGCCAGCAGCCTAGCGGGAGGCCTCCCGGGTGGGTACTTC.

The chain links TRBV6-5 to TRBJ1-5, with D hard to call. There are 15 residues in the CDR3. From germline, CDR1 is MNHEY and CDR2 SVGAGI. V was cut by 2 bases and J by 5 bases, with 13 bases left in between. The CDR3 region has the DNA TGTGCCAGCAGTTACATCGTCGGGGAATATCAGCCCCAGCATTTT. The encoded protein is CASSYIVGEYQPQHF.